This TCR beta chain was obtained from a study of OX40 agonist ivuxolimab in advanced cancers. Study as a whole: Every 2 weeks, patients got intravenous ivuxolimab at one of six dose levels (0.01-10 mg/kg). Broader study findings: Within 6 weeks, CD4+ and CD8+ blood T cells expanded clonally at 0.1 to 3.0 mg/kg.

Sequenced by immunoSEQ multiplex PCR; TCRdb stores in-frame clones only, minus some. Of roughly 70,000 clones listed, about nine tenths are singletons. In regard to this clone: Its target is unknown.

The V gene end was trimmed by 2 bases and the J gene end by 7 bases; junction bases not matched to a gene: 6. This CDR3 has 15 residues. Germline loops: CDR1 SGDLS, CDR2 YYNGEE. This receptor was taken from an adult with an advanced solid tumor such as melanoma, head and neck, liver or kidney cancer. Sequenced here: CD4+ or CD8+ T cells sorted from blood, sampled in a trial of the OX40 agonist ivuxolimab. The chain is built from TRBV9 and TRBJ2-1; 10 nucleotides align to TRBD2. Here the CDR3 DNA reads TGTGCCAGCAGCGTCCAGCGGGGGGGTAGTAATGAGCAGTTCTTC. Translation: CASSVQRGGSNEQFF.